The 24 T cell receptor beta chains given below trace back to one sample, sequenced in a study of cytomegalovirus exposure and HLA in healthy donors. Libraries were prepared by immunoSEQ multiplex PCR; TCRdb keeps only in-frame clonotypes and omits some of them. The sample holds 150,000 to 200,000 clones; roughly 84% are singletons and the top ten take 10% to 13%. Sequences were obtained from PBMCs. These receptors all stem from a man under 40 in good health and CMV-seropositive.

The CDR3 DNA follows: TGCGCCAGCAGCCACCGAGACTTCCGGGACAGGGAATTCTACAATGAGCAGTTCTTC. It yields the protein CASSHRDFRDREFYNEQFF. The chain employs TRBV4-1 and TRBJ2-1, with 9 bases matching TRBD1. The CDR3 sequence is 19 residues long. Losses at the gene ends were 3 bases for V and 3 bases for J; bases not matched to a gene: 15. Germline-derived CDR1 and CDR2 are MGHRA and YSYEKL.

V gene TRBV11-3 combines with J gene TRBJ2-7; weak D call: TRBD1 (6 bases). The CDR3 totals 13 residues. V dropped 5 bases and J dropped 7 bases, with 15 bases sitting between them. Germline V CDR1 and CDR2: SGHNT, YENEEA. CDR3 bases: TGTGCCAGCAGCCCCGAGAGTAGGGGGGAGCAGTACTTC. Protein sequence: CASSPESRGEQYF.

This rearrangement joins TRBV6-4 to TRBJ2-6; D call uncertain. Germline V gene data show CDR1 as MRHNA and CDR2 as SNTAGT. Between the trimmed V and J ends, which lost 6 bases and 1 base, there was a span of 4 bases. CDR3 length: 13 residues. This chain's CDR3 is CASRSSGANVLTF. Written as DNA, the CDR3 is TGTGCCAGCAGGAGTTCTGGGGCCAACGTCCTGACTTTC.

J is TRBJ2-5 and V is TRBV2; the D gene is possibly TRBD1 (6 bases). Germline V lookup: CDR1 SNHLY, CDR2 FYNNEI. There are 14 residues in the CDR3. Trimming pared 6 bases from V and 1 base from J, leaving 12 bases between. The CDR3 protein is CASRWTVSQETQYF. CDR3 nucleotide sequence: TGTGCCAGCAGGTGGACAGTTTCCCAAGAGACCCAGTACTTC.

CDR3 region: CASISRQGGDTQYF. The CDR3 bases are TGTGCCAGTATCTCCCGACAGGGCGGGGATACGCAGTATTTT. This chain joins TRBV19 and TRBJ2-3; TRBD1 matches 7 bases. The CDR3 consists of 14 residues. Germline CDR1 reads LNHDA; CDR2 reads SQIVND (reference sequence). With 7 bases clipped from V and 6 bases from J, the junction kept 10 bases outside the gene matches.

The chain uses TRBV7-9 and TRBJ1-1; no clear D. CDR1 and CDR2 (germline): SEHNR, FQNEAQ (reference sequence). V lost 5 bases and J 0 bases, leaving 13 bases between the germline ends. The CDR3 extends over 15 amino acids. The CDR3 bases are TGTGCCAGCAGCCCCTGGCCCGCCCTGAACACTGAAGCTTTCTTT. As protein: CASSPWPALNTEAFF.

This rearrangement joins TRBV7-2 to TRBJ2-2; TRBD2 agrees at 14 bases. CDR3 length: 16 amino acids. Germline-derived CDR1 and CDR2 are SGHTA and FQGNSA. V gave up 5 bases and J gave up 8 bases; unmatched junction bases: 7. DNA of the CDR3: TGTGCCAGCAGCCCCCGACTAGCGGGAGGGCCGGGGGAGCTGTTTTTT. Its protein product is CASSPRLAGGPGELFF.

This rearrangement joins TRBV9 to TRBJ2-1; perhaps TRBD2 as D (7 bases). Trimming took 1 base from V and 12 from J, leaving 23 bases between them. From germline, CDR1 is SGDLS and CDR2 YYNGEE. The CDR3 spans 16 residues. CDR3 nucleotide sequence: TGTGCCAGCAGCGTAACGGGGGGCTATCCCCCCTTAGGGCAGTTCTTC. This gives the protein CASSVTGGYPPLGQFF.

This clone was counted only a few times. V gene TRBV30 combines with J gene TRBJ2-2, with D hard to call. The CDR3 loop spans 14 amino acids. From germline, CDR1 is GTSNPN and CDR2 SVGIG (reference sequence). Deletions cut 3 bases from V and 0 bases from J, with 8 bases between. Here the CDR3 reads CAWSMRANTGELFF. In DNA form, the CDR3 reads TGTGCCTGGAGCATGCGAGCGAACACCGGGGAGCTGTTTTTT.

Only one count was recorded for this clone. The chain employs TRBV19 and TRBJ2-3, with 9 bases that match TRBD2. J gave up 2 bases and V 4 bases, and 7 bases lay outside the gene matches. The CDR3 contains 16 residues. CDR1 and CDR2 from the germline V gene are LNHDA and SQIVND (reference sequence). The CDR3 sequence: CASSRLGGRATDTQYF. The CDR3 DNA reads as TGTGCCAGTAGTAGACTGGGCGGGAGGGCCACAGATACGCAGTATTTT.

The DNA for the CDR3 is TGTGCCAGCAGCTTGGGCAGGGGTAATCAGCCCCAGCATTTT. It yields the protein CASSLGRGNQPQHF. The chain has TRBV7-2 and TRBJ1-5, with D maybe TRBD1 (6 bases). The CDR3 loop spans 14 amino acids. The germline gives CDR1 SGHTA, CDR2 FQGNSA. V was cut by 3 bases and J by 4 bases, with 10 bases left in between.

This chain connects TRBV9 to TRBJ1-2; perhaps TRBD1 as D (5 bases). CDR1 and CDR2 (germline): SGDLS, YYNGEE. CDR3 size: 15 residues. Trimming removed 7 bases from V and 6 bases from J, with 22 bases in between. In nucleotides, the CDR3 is TGTGCCAGCTCACCCAGGAAGGCGTCGGGGGATGGCTACACCTTC. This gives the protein CASSPRKASGDGYTF.

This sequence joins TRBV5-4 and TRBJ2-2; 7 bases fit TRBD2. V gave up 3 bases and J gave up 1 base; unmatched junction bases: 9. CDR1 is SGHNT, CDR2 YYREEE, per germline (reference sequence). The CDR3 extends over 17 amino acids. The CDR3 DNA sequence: TGTGCCAGCAGCTCCCTCCCGGGACTATTGAACACCGGGGAGCTGTTTTTT. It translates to CASSSLPGLLNTGELFF.

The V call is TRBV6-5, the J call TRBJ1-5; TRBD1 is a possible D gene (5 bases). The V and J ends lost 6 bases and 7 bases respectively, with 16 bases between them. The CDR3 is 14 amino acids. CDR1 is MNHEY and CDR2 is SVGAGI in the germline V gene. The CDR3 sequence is CASSQGVLGQPQHF. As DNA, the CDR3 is TGTGCCAGCAGCCAAGGGGTACTGGGCCAGCCCCAGCATTTT.

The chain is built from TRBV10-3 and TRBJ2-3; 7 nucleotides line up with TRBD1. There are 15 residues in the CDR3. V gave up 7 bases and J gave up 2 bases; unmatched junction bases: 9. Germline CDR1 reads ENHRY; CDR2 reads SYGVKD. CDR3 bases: TGTGCCATCAAGCCACAGGGGTCCTACACAGATACGCAGTATTTT. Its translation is CAIKPQGSYTDTQYF.

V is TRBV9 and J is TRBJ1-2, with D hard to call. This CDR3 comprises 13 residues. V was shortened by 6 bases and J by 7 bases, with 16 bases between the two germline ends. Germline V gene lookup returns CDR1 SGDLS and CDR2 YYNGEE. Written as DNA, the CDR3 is TGTGCCAGCACCCATACCGTTGGCTCTGGCTACACCTTC. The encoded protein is CASTHTVGSGYTF.

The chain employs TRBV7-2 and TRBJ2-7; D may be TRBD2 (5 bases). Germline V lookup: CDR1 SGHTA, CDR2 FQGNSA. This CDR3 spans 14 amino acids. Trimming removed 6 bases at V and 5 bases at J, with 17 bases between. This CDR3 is CASRLGLAGHEQYF. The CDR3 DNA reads TGTGCCAGCAGACTAGGCCTAGCAGGACACGAGCAGTACTTC.

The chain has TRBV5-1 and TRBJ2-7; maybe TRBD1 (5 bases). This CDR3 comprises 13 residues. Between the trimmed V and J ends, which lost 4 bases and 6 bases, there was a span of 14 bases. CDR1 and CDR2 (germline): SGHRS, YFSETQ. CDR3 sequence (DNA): TGCGCCAGCAGCAGGCAGTCCACAGGCGAGCAGTACTTC. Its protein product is CASSRQSTGEQYF.

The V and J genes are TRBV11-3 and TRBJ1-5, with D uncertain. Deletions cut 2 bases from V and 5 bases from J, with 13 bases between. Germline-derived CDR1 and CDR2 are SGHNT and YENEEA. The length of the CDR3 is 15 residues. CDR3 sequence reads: CASSLTPEFHQPQHF. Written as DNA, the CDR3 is TGTGCCAGCAGCTTAACTCCCGAGTTCCATCAGCCCCAGCATTTT.

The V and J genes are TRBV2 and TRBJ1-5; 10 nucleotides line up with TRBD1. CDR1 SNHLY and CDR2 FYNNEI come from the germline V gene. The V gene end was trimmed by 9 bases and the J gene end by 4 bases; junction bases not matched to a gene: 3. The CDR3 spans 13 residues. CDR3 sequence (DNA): TGTGCCAGAGGGACAGGGGATAATCAGCCCCAGCATTTT. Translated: CARGTGDNQPQHF. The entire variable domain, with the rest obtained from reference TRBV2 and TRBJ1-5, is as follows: EPEVTQTPSHQVTQMGQEVILRCVPISNHLYFYWYRQILGQKVEFLVSFYNNEISEKSEIFDDQFSVERPDGSNFTLKIRSTKLEDSAMYFCARGTGDNQPQHFGDGTRLSIL.

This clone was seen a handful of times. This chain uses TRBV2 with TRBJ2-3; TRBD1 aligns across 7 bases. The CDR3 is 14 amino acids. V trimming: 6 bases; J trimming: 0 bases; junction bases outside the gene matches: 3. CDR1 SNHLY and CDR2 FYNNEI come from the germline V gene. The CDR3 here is CASRDRTSTDTQYF. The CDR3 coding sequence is TGTGCCAGCAGGGACAGGACAAGCACAGATACGCAGTATTTT.

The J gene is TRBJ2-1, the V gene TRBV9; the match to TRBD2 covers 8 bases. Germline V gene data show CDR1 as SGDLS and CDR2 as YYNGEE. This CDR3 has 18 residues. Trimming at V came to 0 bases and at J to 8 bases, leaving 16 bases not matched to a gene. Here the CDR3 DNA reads TGTGCCAGCAGCGTAGTCACGGGAGGGGGTGGGAACTTGGATGAGCAGTTCTTC. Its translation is CASSVVTGGGGNLDEQFF.

CDR3 region: CSVGGGVRSDTQYF. As DNA, the CDR3 is TGCAGCGTGGGGGGGGGCGTGAGATCAGATACGCAGTATTTT. This sequence joins TRBV29-1 and TRBJ2-3, with D possibly being TRBD2 (7 bases). Trimming shortened V by 6 bases and J by 4 bases, and 17 bases separated the two germline ends. Germline V gene lookup returns CDR1 SQVTM and CDR2 ANQGSEA. This CDR3 has 14 amino acids.

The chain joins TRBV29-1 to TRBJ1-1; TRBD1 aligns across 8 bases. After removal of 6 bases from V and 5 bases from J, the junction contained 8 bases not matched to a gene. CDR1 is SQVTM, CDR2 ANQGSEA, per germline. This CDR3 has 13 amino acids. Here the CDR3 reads CSVQGAGWTEAFF. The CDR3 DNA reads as TGCAGCGTGCAGGGGGCGGGATGGACTGAAGCTTTCTTT.